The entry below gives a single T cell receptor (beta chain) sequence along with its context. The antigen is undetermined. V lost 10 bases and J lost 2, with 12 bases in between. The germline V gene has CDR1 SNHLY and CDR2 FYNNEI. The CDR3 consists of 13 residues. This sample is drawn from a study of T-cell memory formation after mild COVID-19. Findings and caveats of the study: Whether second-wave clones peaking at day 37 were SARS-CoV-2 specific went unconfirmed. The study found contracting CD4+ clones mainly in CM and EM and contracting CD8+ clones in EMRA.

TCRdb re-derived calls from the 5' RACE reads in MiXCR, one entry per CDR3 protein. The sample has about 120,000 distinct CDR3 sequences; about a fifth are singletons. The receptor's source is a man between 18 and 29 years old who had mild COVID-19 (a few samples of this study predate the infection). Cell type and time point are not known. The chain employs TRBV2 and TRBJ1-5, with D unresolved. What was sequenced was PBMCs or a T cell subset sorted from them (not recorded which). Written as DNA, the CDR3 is TGTGCCACCAAACCTCGGGGCAATCAGCCCCAGCATTTT. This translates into CATKPRGNQPQHF.